This note documents a single TCR beta chain sequence. The antigen is undetermined. The data stem from a study of cytomegalovirus exposure and HLA in healthy donors. Study observations and caveats: Earlier results showed most TCR beta V segments being productive about 87% or about 30% of the time. Associated with cytomegalovirus, according to the listing, were fewer than 200 TCR beta chains. In a later analysis, HLA-associated TCR beta chains were more clonally expanded than equally common others.

PCR amplification relied on 60 Vbeta primers (plus 13 Jbeta primers). The repertoire was sequenced with immunoSEQ multiplex PCR; TCRdb's copy has only in-frame clones and lacks some. The data hold 95,000 to 150,000 clones, with around 81% observed a single time. Donors consisted of healthy bone marrow donors. The CDR3 contains 17 residues. Germline V gene sequence: CDR1 MGHDK, CDR2 SYGVNS. This TCR was sampled from a woman aged 40-49 years in good health and CMV-seronegative. Sequencing used PBMCs. The rearrangement uses TRBV25-1 and TRBJ2-5, with 11 bases that match TRBD1. Judging by the DNA end, TRBJ2-7 fits better; the J call may be wrong. The CDR3 DNA follows: TGTGCCAGCAGTGAACCCGGGACAGGGGGAAGAAAATACGAGCAGTACTTC. As protein: CASSEPGTGGRKYEQYF.